This T cell receptor beta chain was retrieved from a study of technical replicates of blood from a few donors. Using immunoSEQ multiplex PCR, the repertoire was profiled, and TCRdb retains in-frame clones only, with some absent. Seen here are under 95,000 clones, around 92% observed once, and the top ten hold about 0.43%. Germline V CDR1 and CDR2: MNHEY, SMNVEV (reference sequence). The CDR3 contains 15 residues. The V gene lost 5 bases and the J gene lost 0 bases, with 11 bases spanning the gap. The clonotype was recovered from a human donor in good health. The V gene is TRBV27, the J gene TRBJ2-1; D may be TRBD2 (5 bases). Sequencing was done on a sample of T cells isolated from PBMCs. In DNA, the CDR3 is TGTGCCAGCAGTAGCGGAAGTCGCTCCTACAATGAGCAGTTCTTC. Amino acid sequence: CASSSGSRSYNEQFF.